These 10 T cell receptor beta chains came from one sample sequenced in a study of beta chain features in type 1 diabetes. Reverse transcription of all isolated RNA meant that expressed TCRB transcripts were sequenced. Libraries were prepared by immunoSEQ multiplex PCR; TCRdb keeps only in-frame clonotypes and omits some of them. The top ten clones hold about 2% of a sample with roughly 150,000 clones, 11% of them seen once. Sequenced material: central memory CD4+ T cells from blood. The receptors come from a young man in good health.

The chain links TRBV14 to TRBJ2-2; the match to TRBD2 covers 10 bases. Germline V gene lookup returns CDR1 SGHDN and CDR2 FVKESK. V trimming: 6 bases; J trimming: 5 bases; junction bases outside the gene matches: 3. The CDR3 covers 14 residues. The CDR3 sequence is CASRPSGSTGELFF. The CDR3, as DNA: TGTGCCAGCAGACCTAGCGGGAGTACCGGGGAGCTGTTTTTT.

The chain links TRBV9 to TRBJ2-7; D possibly corresponds to TRBD2 (6 bases). V shed 4 bases and J shed 1 base, with 12 bases lying between them. CDR1 is SGDLS and CDR2 is YYNGEE in the germline V gene. There are 14 residues in the CDR3. CDR3 residues: CASSPRLESYEQYF. DNA of the CDR3: TGTGCCAGCAGCCCAAGACTAGAATCCTACGAGCAGTACTTC.

V usage is TRBV25-1 and J usage is TRBJ2-5; no firm D call. V dropped 5 bases and J dropped 1 base, with 14 bases sitting between them. The CDR3 consists of 15 residues. CDR1 and CDR2 (germline): MGHDK, SYGVNS. The CDR3 is CASSPLGNVQETQYF. The CDR3 DNA reads TGTGCCAGCAGTCCTCTAGGGAACGTCCAAGAGACCCAGTACTTC.

This clone was recorded many times. This chain uses TRBV7-2 with TRBJ1-5; TRBD1 matches 7 bases. J was trimmed by 8 bases and V by 2 bases; bases with no gene match: 9. Germline lookup yields CDR1 SGHTA and CDR2 FQGNSA. The CDR3 covers 15 residues. CDR3 bases: TGTGCCAGCAGCTTAAGTCCAGGGGGAAGAGAGCCCCAGCATTTT. It encodes CASSLSPGGREPQHF.

This clone showed up just a few times. The V call is TRBV5-1, the J call TRBJ2-7; no clear D gene. Germline V gene lookup returns CDR1 SGHRS and CDR2 YFSETQ. V was pared by 4 bases and J by 3 bases, with 14 bases between. CDR3 size: 14 residues. CDR3 region: CASSPSGLYYEQYF. In nucleotides, the CDR3 is TGCGCCAGCAGCCCCTCAGGCCTCTACTACGAGCAGTACTTC.

The chain recombines TRBV28 with TRBJ2-3; 9 bases match TRBD1. Germline V gene data show CDR1 as MDHEN and CDR2 as SYDVKM. V shed 8 bases and J 3 bases; nucleotides not matched to a gene: 6. The CDR3 has 14 amino acids. The DNA for the CDR3 is TGTGCCAGCTCAGGGACAGGGAGGACAGATACGCAGTATTTT. Translating gives CASSGTGRTDTQYF.

The sample holds a few counts of this clone. The chain is built from TRBV18 and TRBJ2-4; tentatively, D is TRBD1 (6 bases). The CDR3 covers 16 residues. The V and J ends lost 0 bases and 1 base respectively, with 10 bases between them. Germline CDR1 KGHSH, CDR2 LQKENI. CDR3 residues: CASSPPGALAKNIQYF. The CDR3 nucleotides read TGTGCCAGCTCACCACCGGGGGCGCTGGCCAAAAACATTCAGTACTTC.

V and J are TRBV7-2 and TRBJ2-7; 9 bases match TRBD2. CDR1 and CDR2 from the germline V gene are SGHTA and FQGNSA. Trimming removed 0 bases from V and 3 bases from J; junction bases left unmatched: 0. The CDR3 contains 14 residues. In nucleotides, the CDR3 is TGTGCCAGCAGCTTAGCTAGCGGGGGCTACGAGCAGTACTTC. Translation gives CASSLASGGYEQYF.

With respect to this clone: Being one base from a much bigger clone, this may be a read error. This chain joins TRBV28 and TRBJ2-7; 7 nucleotides match TRBD2. In germline, CDR1 is MDHEN, CDR2 SYDVKM. With V trimmed by 6 bases and J by 7 bases, 12 bases remained unmatched. This CDR3 has 14 residues. CDR3 sequence (DNA): TGTGCCAGCAGGCCGGGGGGACCGTCTGGAGAGCAGTACTTC. Encoded protein: CASRPGGPSGEQYF.

The V gene is TRBV5-6, the J gene TRBJ2-1; D not certain. The length of the CDR3 is 12 residues. Looked up from germline, CDR1 is SGHDT and CDR2 is YYEEEE. Trimming cost V 2 bases and J 7 bases, with 7 bases left between them. CDR3 sequence: CASSFIRNEQFF. The CDR3 DNA is TGTGCCAGCAGCTTTATTCGGAATGAGCAGTTCTTC.